This TCR beta chain was documented in a study of T cells in Graves' hyperthyroidism and ophthalmopathy. Study overall: Initial diagnosis, before any treatment, was when peripheral blood was collected.

A word on this clonotype: Its antigen is not identified.

Whole-study results and caveats: Most expanded thyroid clonotypes above 0.001 also appeared in blood.

The CDR3 regions of TCR beta were amplified from RNA transcripts. Carried out on the TCR CDR3, a first-round RT-PCR used the HTBI primer set. In TCRdb, the multiplex PCR reads were re-called with MiXCR into one record per CDR3 protein. The sample yields 350,000 to 450,000 distinct CDR3 sequences, about 17% seen once. The sequence derives from a woman under 40 with Graves' hyperthyroidism that later progressed to Graves' ophthalmopathy. The sequenced sample was blood.

This chain's CDR3 is CASRPGTDGRRELFF. DNA for the CDR3: TGTGCCAGCAGGCCGGGGACCGATGGTCGACGGGAGCTGTTTTTT. The genes are TRBV7-9 and TRBJ2-2; D tentatively fits TRBD1 or TRBD2 (5 bases each). V gave up 6 bases and J gave up 9 bases, with 20 bases separating them. This CDR3 comprises 15 residues. Germline CDR1 SEHNR, CDR2 FQNEAQ (reference sequence).